This T cell receptor beta chain derives from a study of T cells in Graves' hyperthyroidism and ophthalmopathy. At least 3 on the Clinical Activity Score was recorded for ophthalmopathy patients, who also had NOSPECS grade at least 4 and duration under 3 months. Diagnoses were established using clinical symptoms, serum thyroxine and TRAb, thyroid ultrasound and orbital computed tomography. This clonotype has at least ten counts. The target antigen is unknown. At one boundary the junction diverges from the germline segment, which might be a read error. Study outcomes and limitations: Most thyroid-expanded clonotypes above 0.001 were also found in blood.

Amplified regions were TCR beta CDR3 sequences from RNA transcripts. The HTBI primer set was used in a first-round RT-PCR of the TCR CDR3. MiXCR, run by TCRdb on the multiplex PCR reads, gives a single entry per CDR3 protein. This sample has approximately 380,000 distinct CDR3 sequences, with about 18% found just once. The source is a man between 18 and 35 years old with Graves' ophthalmopathy. The sequenced sample consisted of blood.

The CDR3 region is CASSLGGQETQYF. For the CDR3, the DNA is TGTGCCAGCAGCTTAGGGGGACAAGAGACCCAGTACTTC. V and J are TRBV5-1 and TRBJ2-5, with TRBD1 as a possible D gene (6 bases). This CDR3 is built from 13 residues. Per the germline V gene, CDR1 is SGHRS and CDR2 is YFSETQ.